The rows below give T cell receptor beta chains drawn from one sample of a study of blood T cell repertoires in COVID-19. Only in-frame clones appear in the TCRdb table, and some are missing; sequencing was by immunoSEQ multiplex PCR. Of around 250,000 clones listed, approximately 85% are singletons. Sequencing used PBMCs or T cells enriched from blood (not recorded which). These receptor sequences come from a woman between 50 and 59 years old who had recovered from COVID-19. Each CDR3 is given with its conserved first and last residue. The order of the fields is J gene, D gene, V gene, clone size, CDR3 length, CDR3 protein, CDR3 DNA. A D gene is named only where the DNA matches it firmly. Not every row has a clone size; where given, it reads once, few, many or a size class.

j_call: TRBJ1-2; d_call: NA; v_call: TRBV5-1; clone_size: NA; cdr3_length: 15; cdr3_aa: CASSFGGIANYGYTF; cdr3_nt: TGCGCCAGCAGCTTCGGGGGTATAGCTAACTATGGCTACACCTTC
j_call: TRBJ2-2; d_call: NA; v_call: TRBV11-2; clone_size: NA; cdr3_length: 14; cdr3_aa: CASSQGQPTGELFF; cdr3_nt: TGTGCCAGCAGCCAGGGACAACCCACCGGGGAGCTGTTTTTT
j_call: TRBJ1-6; d_call: NA; v_call: TRBV7-2; clone_size: few; cdr3_length: 17; cdr3_aa: CASSLGSTGIYNSPLHF; cdr3_nt: TGTGCCAGCAGCTTAGGGTCCACCGGGATCTATAATTCACCCCTCCACTTT
j_call: TRBJ1-6; d_call: TRBD1; v_call: TRBV10-3; clone_size: NA; cdr3_length: 15; cdr3_aa: CAISGEEDRGSPLHF; cdr3_nt: TGTGCCATCAGTGGAGAAGAGGACAGGGGCTCACCCCTCCACTTT
j_call: TRBJ2-7; d_call: NA; v_call: TRBV11-2; clone_size: NA; cdr3_length: 11; cdr3_aa: CASSLVSKQYF; cdr3_nt: TGTGCCAGCAGCTTAGTCAGTAAGCAGTACTTC
j_call: TRBJ1-5; d_call: TRBD1; v_call: TRBV9; clone_size: NA; cdr3_length: 13; cdr3_aa: CASSRQGGGPQHF; cdr3_nt: TGTGCCAGCAGCCGACAGGGCGGAGGGCCCCAGCATTTT
j_call: TRBJ1-2; d_call: NA; v_call: TRBV4-2; clone_size: few; cdr3_length: 12; cdr3_aa: CASSQDRGGYTF; cdr3_nt: TGTGCCAGCAGCCAAGACAGGGGTGGCTACACCTTC
j_call: TRBJ2-3; d_call: NA; v_call: TRBV19; clone_size: NA; cdr3_length: 13; cdr3_aa: CASSISGTDTQYF; cdr3_nt: TGTGCCAGTAGTATAAGCGGAACAGATACGCAGTATTTT
j_call: TRBJ1-1; d_call: NA; v_call: TRBV11-2; clone_size: few; cdr3_length: 14; cdr3_aa: CASSLGAGNTEAFF; cdr3_nt: TGTGCCAGCAGCTTAGGCGCCGGGAACACTGAAGCTTTCTTT
j_call: TRBJ1-5; d_call: TRBD1; v_call: TRBV5-8; clone_size: NA; cdr3_length: 17; cdr3_aa: CASSLTGASRMTQPQHF; cdr3_nt: TGTGCCAGCAGCTTGACAGGGGCCAGCCGGATGACTCAGCCCCAGCATTTT
j_call: TRBJ2-2; d_call: TRBD2; v_call: TRBV5-6; clone_size: NA; cdr3_length: 16; cdr3_aa: CASSLELAGGYGELFF; cdr3_nt: TGTGCCAGCAGCTTGGAGTTAGCGGGAGGGTACGGGGAGCTGTTTTTT
j_call: TRBJ2-5; d_call: NA; v_call: TRBV24-1; clone_size: NA; cdr3_length: 14; cdr3_aa: CATSDPGFSETQYF; cdr3_nt: TGTGCCACCAGTGATCCGGGGTTCTCAGAGACCCAGTACTTC
j_call: TRBJ1-6; d_call: TRBD1; v_call: TRBV19; clone_size: NA; cdr3_length: 14; cdr3_aa: CASSWVRDSSPLHF; cdr3_nt: TGTGCCAGTAGTTGGGTCCGGGACAGCTCACCCCTCCACTTT
j_call: TRBJ1-1; d_call: NA; v_call: TRBV24-1; clone_size: NA; cdr3_length: 13; cdr3_aa: CATSDRTGTEAFF; cdr3_nt: TGTGCCACCAGTGATCGAACGGGAACTGAAGCTTTCTTT
j_call: TRBJ1-2; d_call: NA; v_call: TRBV5-1; clone_size: NA; cdr3_length: 15; cdr3_aa: CASSLDISSYYGYTF; cdr3_nt: TGCGCCAGCAGCTTGGATATATCGAGTTACTATGGCTACACCTTC
j_call: TRBJ1-2; d_call: NA; v_call: TRBV3-1/TRBV3-2; clone_size: once; cdr3_length: 16; cdr3_aa: CASSQGYPGQSYGYTF; cdr3_nt: TGTGCCAGCAGCCAGGGCTACCCTGGACAGTCTTATGGCTACACCTTC
j_call: TRBJ1-1; d_call: NA; v_call: TRBV27; clone_size: NA; cdr3_length: 13; cdr3_aa: CASSLFRGTEAFF; cdr3_nt: TGTGCCAGCAGTTTATTCCGGGGGACTGAAGCTTTCTTT
j_call: TRBJ2-7; d_call: NA; v_call: TRBV28; clone_size: NA; cdr3_length: 13; cdr3_aa: CASSLGASYEQYF; cdr3_nt: TGTGCCAGCAGTTTAGGGGCCTCCTACGAGCAGTACTTC
j_call: TRBJ2-7; d_call: NA; v_call: TRBV18; clone_size: NA; cdr3_length: 14; cdr3_aa: CASSYTQGTHEQYF; cdr3_nt: TGTGCCAGCTCATACACTCAGGGGACCCACGAGCAGTACTTC
j_call: TRBJ1-5; d_call: TRBD1; v_call: TRBV2; clone_size: NA; cdr3_length: 17; cdr3_aa: CASSGGTGAFRNQPQHF; cdr3_nt: TGTGCCAGCAGTGGAGGGACAGGGGCGTTTCGGAATCAGCCCCAGCATTTT
j_call: TRBJ1-1; d_call: NA; v_call: TRBV28; clone_size: once; cdr3_length: 14; cdr3_aa: CASTLGEMNTEAFF; cdr3_nt: TGTGCCAGCACCCTTGGGGAGATGAACACTGAAGCTTTCTTT
j_call: TRBJ1-5; d_call: TRBD1; v_call: TRBV3-1/TRBV3-2; clone_size: few; cdr3_length: 15; cdr3_aa: CASSQDLTGEQPQHF; cdr3_nt: TGTGCCAGCAGCCAAGATCTGACAGGGGAACAGCCCCAGCATTTT
j_call: TRBJ2-7; d_call: NA; v_call: TRBV7-9; clone_size: NA; cdr3_length: 15; cdr3_aa: CASSLGPLSSYEQYF; cdr3_nt: TGTGCCAGCAGCTTAGGTCCCCTGAGCTCCTACGAGCAGTACTTC
j_call: TRBJ2-3; d_call: TRBD2; v_call: TRBV5-1; clone_size: NA; cdr3_length: 14; cdr3_aa: CASWTGGPADTQYF; cdr3_nt: TGCGCCAGCTGGACGGGAGGGCCCGCAGATACGCAGTATTTT
j_call: TRBJ1-1; d_call: TRBD1; v_call: TRBV20-1; clone_size: once; cdr3_length: 11; cdr3_aa: CSARQGYQAFF; cdr3_nt: TGCAGTGCAAGACAGGGTTATCAAGCTTTCTTT
j_call: TRBJ1-2; d_call: NA; v_call: TRBV5-1; clone_size: NA; cdr3_length: 14; cdr3_aa: CASSLVRGTGGYTF; cdr3_nt: TGCGCCAGCAGCTTGGTTAGGGGAACAGGTGGCTACACCTTC
j_call: TRBJ1-5; d_call: NA; v_call: TRBV2; clone_size: NA; cdr3_length: 14; cdr3_aa: CASSRGVSNQPQHF; cdr3_nt: TGTGCCAGCAGTCGGGGGGTCTCAAATCAGCCCCAGCATTTT
j_call: TRBJ1-1; d_call: NA; v_call: TRBV18; clone_size: NA; cdr3_length: 13; cdr3_aa: CASSPGQSTEAFF; cdr3_nt: TGTGCCAGCTCACCAGGACAGAGCACTGAAGCTTTCTTT
j_call: TRBJ2-2; d_call: TRBD1; v_call: TRBV19; clone_size: NA; cdr3_length: 15; cdr3_aa: CASSIGQGNTGELFF; cdr3_nt: TGTGCCAGTAGTATCGGACAGGGGAACACCGGGGAGCTGTTTTTT
j_call: TRBJ1-3; d_call: NA; v_call: TRBV30; clone_size: NA; cdr3_length: 14; cdr3_aa: CAWSHGGPGNTIYF; cdr3_nt: TGTGCCTGGAGTCACGGGGGGCCAGGAAACACCATATATTTT
j_call: TRBJ2-1; d_call: TRBD2; v_call: TRBV5-6; clone_size: once; cdr3_length: 15; cdr3_aa: CASTPETSGYNEQFF; cdr3_nt: TGTGCCAGCACCCCCGAGACTAGCGGCTACAATGAGCAGTTCTTC
j_call: TRBJ2-1; d_call: TRBD2; v_call: TRBV28; clone_size: NA; cdr3_length: 15; cdr3_aa: CASRGAGGSYNEQFF; cdr3_nt: TGTGCCAGCAGAGGAGCGGGAGGATCCTACAATGAGCAGTTCTTC
j_call: TRBJ1-1; d_call: NA; v_call: TRBV28; clone_size: NA; cdr3_length: 13; cdr3_aa: CASNTRVGTEAFF; cdr3_nt: TGTGCCAGCAATACGCGGGTAGGGACTGAAGCTTTCTTT
j_call: TRBJ2-7; d_call: TRBD1; v_call: TRBV5-1; clone_size: few; cdr3_length: 15; cdr3_aa: CASSPLQGRQYEQYF; cdr3_nt: TGCGCCAGCAGCCCATTACAGGGGCGCCAATACGAGCAGTACTTC
j_call: TRBJ2-7; d_call: NA; v_call: TRBV5-5; clone_size: NA; cdr3_length: 13; cdr3_aa: CASSFEGPYEQYF; cdr3_nt: TGTGCCAGCAGCTTCGAGGGCCCCTACGAGCAGTACTTC
j_call: TRBJ1-1; d_call: TRBD1; v_call: TRBV2; clone_size: NA; cdr3_length: 16; cdr3_aa: CASSEGGQGMNTEAFF; cdr3_nt: TGTGCCAGCAGTGAGGGGGGACAGGGGATGAACACTGAAGCTTTCTTT
j_call: TRBJ1-2; d_call: TRBD1; v_call: TRBV2; clone_size: NA; cdr3_length: 14; cdr3_aa: CASLGGQGAGGYTF; cdr3_nt: TGTGCCAGCCTGGGTGGGCAGGGGGCCGGTGGCTACACCTTC
j_call: TRBJ1-1; d_call: NA; v_call: TRBV28; clone_size: once; cdr3_length: 14; cdr3_aa: CASSDLFKGTEAFF; cdr3_nt: TGTGCCAGCAGTGACCTTTTCAAGGGGACTGAAGCTTTCTTT
j_call: TRBJ1-1; d_call: NA; v_call: TRBV20-1; clone_size: NA; cdr3_length: 14; cdr3_aa: CSASFLGTGTEAFF; cdr3_nt: TGCAGTGCTAGTTTTTTGGGTACAGGCACTGAAGCTTTCTTT
j_call: TRBJ1-1; d_call: NA; v_call: TRBV30; clone_size: NA; cdr3_length: 12; cdr3_aa: CAYSRQVTEAFF; cdr3_nt: TGTGCCTACTCACGACAGGTGACTGAAGCTTTCTTT
j_call: TRBJ2-1; d_call: TRBD2; v_call: TRBV2; clone_size: NA; cdr3_length: 15; cdr3_aa: CASSVARGSRNEQFF; cdr3_nt: TGTGCCAGCAGCGTCGCGCGCGGGAGTAGGAATGAGCAGTTCTTC